These 13 T cell receptor beta chains share one sample of origin, sequenced in a study of CD8 T cells in ankylosing spondylitis. Study-wide findings and caveats: It appeared that ankylosing spondylitis blood was characterized by a TCR beta motif of roughly 8 highly homologous variants.

In TCRdb, the 5' RACE reads were re-called with MiXCR into one record per CDR3 protein. The sample includes fewer than 550,000 distinct CDR3 sequences, roughly 5.2% of them seen just once. Their cognate antigens are unknown. Source material: blood, either unsorted or a sorted T cell fraction (not recorded which). The origin of the receptors is a male donor with ankylosing spondylitis.

This clonotype was counted many times. The chain employs TRBV13 and TRBJ2-7, with D possibly TRBD2 on 6 matching bases. This CDR3 is built from 14 residues. V shed 4 bases and J shed 4 bases, with 14 bases lying between them. CDR1 is PRHDT and CDR2 is FYEKMQ in the germline V gene (reference sequence). CDR3 sequence reads: CASSSAGGRYEQYF. The CDR3 bases are TGTGCCAGCAGCTCCGCTGGGGGGAGGTACGAGCAGTACTTC.

This clonotype has ten or more counts. This rearrangement joins TRBV29-1 to TRBJ2-1; a weak D match, TRBD1 (5 bases). The CDR3 sequence is 14 residues long. Germline V gene sequence: CDR1 SQVTM, CDR2 ANQGSEA. Trimming took off 1 base at V and 2 bases at J, with 9 bases between the two ends. CDR3 residues: CSVEGTKTYNEQFF. In DNA form, the CDR3 reads TGCAGCGTTGAAGGGACAAAAACCTACAATGAGCAGTTCTTC.

This clonotype was counted ten times or more. The chain joins TRBV20-1 to TRBJ2-1; D is ambiguous. V lost 0 bases to trimming and J lost 6 bases, with 12 bases between them. Germline loops: CDR1 DFQATT, CDR2 SNEGSKA (reference sequence). This CDR3 has 14 residues. The chain's CDR3 is CSARDTYPGNEQFF. The CDR3 DNA reads TGCAGTGCTAGAGATACTTACCCGGGCAATGAGCAGTTCTTC.

This clonotype was detected many times. This sequence joins TRBV7-2 and TRBJ1-1; TRBD1 matches at 10 bases. Germline V gene data show CDR1 as SGHTA and CDR2 as FQGNSA. The junction had 2 bases not matched to a gene; V was cut back by 3 bases and J by 4 bases. The CDR3 loop spans 14 amino acids. Written as DNA, the CDR3 is TGTGCCAGCAGCTTCCGGACAGGGGGCACTGAAGCTTTCTTT. This gives the protein CASSFRTGGTEAFF. The full variable domain, its missing parts supplied by reference TRBV7-2 and TRBJ1-1, is GAGVSQSPSNKVTEKGKDVELRCDPISGHTALYWYRQSLGQGLEFLIYFQGNSAPDKSGLPSDRFSAERTGGSVSTLTIQRTQQEDSAVYLCASSFRTGGTEAFFGQGTRLTVV.

There are many counts of this clonotype. This sequence joins TRBV5-5 and TRBJ2-2, with TRBD2 identical over 7 bases. The junction had 9 bases not matched to a gene; V was cut back by 1 base and J by 6 bases. CDR3 size: 16 residues. CDR1 and CDR2 from the germline V gene are SGHKS and YYEKEE (reference sequence). CDR3 sequence: CASSLLRPREAGELFF. CDR3 coding DNA: TGTGCCAGCAGCTTGTTAAGGCCCCGGGAGGCCGGGGAGCTGTTTTTT.

This clonotype showed up many times. CDR3 sequence (DNA): TGTGCCAGCAGCTTCCAGGGCTCTGGAAACACCATATATTTT. It encodes CASSFQGSGNTIYF. The chain joins TRBV7-2 to TRBJ1-3; a weak D match, TRBD1 (5 bases). Trimming removed 3 bases from V and 0 bases from J, with 6 bases in between. CDR1 SGHTA and CDR2 FQGNSA come from the germline V gene. This CDR3 spans 14 amino acids.

This clonotype was recorded at least ten times. The chain carries TRBV6-1 and TRBJ2-7; 8 bases align to TRBD1. The CDR3 length is 14 residues. Germline lookup yields CDR1 MNHNS and CDR2 SASEGT. V lost 6 bases to trimming and J lost 2 bases; unmatched junction nucleotides: 6. CDR3 coding DNA: TGTGCCAGCAGGAGGACAGGGTCAGCCTACGAGCAGTACTTC. Amino acid sequence: CASRRTGSAYEQYF.

This rearrangement joins TRBV21-1 to TRBJ2-7; whether TRBD1, the table's D call, matches the DNA was not checked. TRBV21-1 is a documented pseudogene. The CDR3 is 15 residues long. The CDR3 DNA follows: TGTGCCAGCAGCAGAGGGGACAGGGCTGCTTACGAGCAGTACTTC. This codes for CASSRGDRAAYEQYF.

This clonotype was found many times. A read error may account for a junction end that differs from germline. The rearrangement uses TRBV6-4 and TRBJ2-1, with TRBD2 identical over 11 bases. The CDR3 covers 17 residues. Germline loops: CDR1 MRHNA, CDR2 SNTAGT. The CDR3 coding sequence is TGTGCCAGCAGCGACTCGGGGACTAGCGGAGGACAGAATGAGCAGTTCTTC. This codes for CASSDSGTSGGQNEQFF.

This clonotype was recorded at least ten times. This chain connects TRBV12-3 or TRBV12-4 to TRBJ1-2; D possibly corresponds to TRBD1 (5 bases). The CDR3 totals 13 residues. V lost 5 bases and J 3 bases, leaving 10 bases between the germline ends. The chain's CDR3 is CASSPVGDYGYTF. The DNA of the CDR3 is TGTGCCAGCAGTCCGGTAGGGGACTATGGCTACACCTTC.

This clonotype was observed many times. The chain employs TRBV15 and TRBJ2-1; 9 bases fit TRBD1. The CDR3 is 16 residues long. Unmatched junction bases numbered 10, after V lost 3 bases and J lost 7 bases. Germline V CDR1 and CDR2: LNHNV, YYDKDF (reference sequence). The CDR3 region is CATSSFRDRVVNEQFF. The CDR3 DNA is TGTGCCACCAGCAGCTTTCGGGACAGGGTGGTGAATGAGCAGTTCTTC.

In the case of this clonotype: One junction end does not reproduce the germline sequence, and a read error may be involved. The chain couples TRBV11-1 to TRBJ1-1, with a possible D match to TRBD1 (5 bases). Germline CDR1 and CDR2: SGHAT and FQDESV (reference sequence). The CDR3 totals 14 residues. The CDR3 loop is CASSLGTSLTEAFF. In nucleotides, the CDR3 is TGTGCCAGCAGTTTAGGGACCAGCCTCACTGAAGCTTTCTTT.

Many counts were recorded for this clonotype. J is TRBJ1-2 and V is TRBV20-1, with no clear D. V was trimmed by 6 bases and J by 1 base, leaving 12 bases between them. This CDR3 has 13 amino acids. The germline gives CDR1 DFQATT, CDR2 SNEGSKA (reference sequence). This chain's CDR3 is CSARPVDNYGYTF. CDR3 coding DNA: TGCAGTGCCCGACCGGTGGATAACTATGGCTACACCTTC.